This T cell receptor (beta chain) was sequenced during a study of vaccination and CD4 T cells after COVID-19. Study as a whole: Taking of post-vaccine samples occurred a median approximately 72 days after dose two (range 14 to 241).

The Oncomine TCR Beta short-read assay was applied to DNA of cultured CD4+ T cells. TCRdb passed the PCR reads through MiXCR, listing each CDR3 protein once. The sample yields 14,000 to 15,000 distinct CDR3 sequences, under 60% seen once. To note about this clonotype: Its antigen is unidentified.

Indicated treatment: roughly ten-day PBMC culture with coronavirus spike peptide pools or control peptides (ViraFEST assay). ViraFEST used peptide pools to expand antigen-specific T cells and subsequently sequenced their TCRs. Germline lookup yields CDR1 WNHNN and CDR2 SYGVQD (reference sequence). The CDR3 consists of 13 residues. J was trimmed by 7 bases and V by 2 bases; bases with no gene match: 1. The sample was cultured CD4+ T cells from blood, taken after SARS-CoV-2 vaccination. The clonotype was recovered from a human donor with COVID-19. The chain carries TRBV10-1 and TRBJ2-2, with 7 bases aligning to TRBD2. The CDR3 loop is CASSESGVGELFF. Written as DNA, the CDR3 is TGCGCCAGCAGTGAGAGCGGGGTCGGGGAGCTGTTTTTT.